This entry concerns a single T cell receptor (beta chain). The data were obtained in a study of CD8 T cells in Susac syndrome. After extraction with the RNeasy kit, roughly 0.45 to 1 ug of the RNA was reverse transcribed using random hexamers. The method of amplification for TCR beta CDR3 was immunoSEQ multiplex PCR, covering 54 Vbeta and 13 Jbeta. In TCRdb, the immunoSEQ multiplex PCR reads were re-called with MiXCR into one record per CDR3 protein. The sample lists approximately 26,000 distinct CDR3 sequences; roughly 92% were seen once. Peripheral blood CD8+ and CD4+ T cells were profiled by TCR beta sequencing. Controls comprised healthy donors matched for age and sex. Negative isolation was used for CD8+ and CD4+ T cells, and FACS enrichment was applied to TEMRA cells. This TCR derives from a human donor in good health. The sample was CD8+ T cells from PBMCs.

CDR3 loop: CASSLGRDFRDYGYTF. The CDR3 DNA is TGTGCCAGCAGTTTAGGGAGGGACTTCCGTGACTATGGCTACACCTTC. V usage is TRBV12-3 or TRBV12-4 and J usage is TRBJ1-2; maybe TRBD1 (5 bases). This CDR3 contains 16 residues. V was trimmed by 1 base and J by 3 bases, leaving 15 bases between them.